A few counts support the clone carrying this TCR beta chain. The sample originates from a study of shared clonotypes between healthy human individuals. The CDR3 is made up of 12 amino acids. CDR1 and CDR2 (germline): MNHNS, SASEGT. V was shortened by 8 bases and J by 1 base, with 9 bases between the two germline ends. Running of the assay took place at deep level. The protocol was immunoSEQ multiplex PCR, while the TCRdb copy is restricted to in-frame clones and leaves out a portion. This sample has 980,000 or so clones, with roughly 72% found just once. This chain uses TRBV6-1 with TRBJ2-7; D unclear. The clonotype originates from a man younger than 30 in good health. The specimen was memory CD4+ T cells sorted from blood. The sample's subset: CD45RA-negative fraction. This chain's CDR3 is CASSKKSYEQYF. CDR3 DNA: TGTGCCAGCTCTAAGAAGTCCTACGAGCAGTACTTC.